This TCR beta chain was retrieved from a study of T cells in Graves' hyperthyroidism and ophthalmopathy. Amplification targeted TCR beta CDR3 regions from RNA transcripts. HTBI primers were employed in a first-round RT-PCR of the TCR CDR3. MiXCR was run by TCRdb on the multiplex PCR reads, yielding one entry per CDR3 protein. The sample has approximately 870,000 distinct CDR3 sequences, roughly 37% seen once. CDR1 is SGHAT, CDR2 FQNNGV, per germline. The CDR3 is 12 amino acids. On this clonotype: It may be a read error: a sequence one base away is much more abundant.

This TCR was recovered from a man between 18 and 35 years old with Graves' hyperthyroidism. V gene TRBV11-2 combines with J gene TRBJ2-5; D might be TRBD2 (5 bases). The sequenced sample was blood. CDR3 coding DNA: TGTGCCAGCAGCTCCCTCGGGGAGACCCGGTACTTC. This codes for CASSSLGETRYF.